Here is one T cell receptor beta chain with its context. Deletions cut 2 bases from V and 3 bases from J, with 5 bases between. The length of the CDR3 is 13 residues. CDR1 and CDR2 from the germline V gene are KGHSH and LQKENI. This sample is part of a study of technical replicates of blood from several donors. Sequenced by immunoSEQ multiplex PCR; TCRdb stores in-frame clones only, minus some. Seen here are about 63,000 clones, about 88% observed once, and the top ten hold 4.5% to 5.5%. The TCR originated in a human donor in good health. Some clones in this sample may be carry-over from other donors' samples. This sequence joins TRBV18 and TRBJ1-3; D call uncertain. Sequenced material: PBMCs. CDR3 nucleotide sequence: TGTGCCAGCTCACCAAACAGTGGAAACACCATATATTTT. Translating gives CASSPNSGNTIYF.